Following are 8 T cell receptor beta chains from one sample sequenced in a study of beta chain features in type 1 diabetes. The antigens for these receptors are not known. Study-wide points: The study found moderately but significantly shorter TCRB CDR3s in all four CD4+ subsets of Type 1 diabetes patients.

Expressed TCRB transcripts were sequenced after all isolated RNA was converted to cDNA. Profiled with immunoSEQ multiplex PCR; TCRdb holds only in-frame clones, not every one. The sample has fewer than 300,000 clones; roughly a tenth are singletons. Source material: naive CD4+ T cells from blood. The receptors were gathered from a man aged 25-45 years with type 1 diabetes.

This clone was seen a few times. V and J are TRBV4-2 and TRBJ2-7; D unclear. This CDR3 spans 14 amino acids. Trimming stripped 0 bases from V and 0 bases from J, with 6 bases between. The germline V gene encodes CDR1 LGHNA and CDR2 YNFKEQ. Here the CDR3 reads CASSQERHSYEQYF. The CDR3 DNA follows: TGTGCCAGCAGCCAAGAAAGACACTCCTACGAGCAGTACTTC.

This clone was counted only a few times. The gene calls are TRBV5-4 and TRBJ1-2; 7 bases line up with TRBD1. The length of the CDR3 is 16 residues. The germline V gene encodes CDR1 SGHNT and CDR2 YYREEE (reference sequence). V shed 3 bases and J 4 bases; nucleotides not matched to a gene: 12. CDR3 amino acids: CASSSGRRGGGYGYTF. The CDR3 DNA reads as TGTGCCAGCAGCTCGGGCCGTCGAGGGGGCGGCTATGGCTACACCTTC.

This chain uses TRBV28 with TRBJ2-7; D call uncertain. Between the trimmed V and J ends, which lost 3 bases and 4 bases, there was a span of 10 bases. Germline V gene sequence: CDR1 MDHEN, CDR2 SYDVKM. The length of the CDR3 is 13 residues. The CDR3 sequence: CASSLHSMYEQYF. The CDR3 nucleotides read TGTGCCAGCAGTTTGCACAGTATGTACGAGCAGTACTTC.

The rearrangement uses TRBV29-1 and TRBJ2-5, with 7 bases lining up with TRBD2. This CDR3 has 14 residues. Germline lookup yields CDR1 SQVTM and CDR2 ANQGSEA. V shed 4 bases and J 2 bases; nucleotides not matched to a gene: 7. CDR3 residues: CSVVPTSSQETQYF. CDR3 sequence (DNA): TGCAGCGTTGTGCCGACTAGCAGTCAAGAGACCCAGTACTTC.

This clone was observed a few times. The genes are TRBV29-1 and TRBJ1-2, with D perhaps TRBD1 (6 bases). Germline V CDR1 and CDR2: SQVTM, ANQGSEA. There are 13 residues in the CDR3. Trimming shortened V by 3 bases and J by 2 bases, and 10 bases separated the two germline ends. The DNA for the CDR3 is TGCAGCGTTGATGCCGGGACAAACTATGGCTACACCTTC. This codes for CSVDAGTNYGYTF.

The genes are TRBV7-9 and TRBJ2-7, with TRBD2 identical over 10 bases. The CDR3 runs to 15 residues. The V and J ends lost 3 bases and 1 base, in that order; junction bases with no gene match: 3. Per germline, CDR1 SEHNR and CDR2 FQNEAQ (reference sequence). The CDR3 DNA is TGTGCCAGCAGCTTTCCTAGCGGGGGATCCTACGAGCAGTACTTC. This translates into CASSFPSGGSYEQYF. Complete variable domain (other parts from reference TRBV7-9 and TRBJ2-7): DTGVSQNPRHKITKRGQNVTFRCDPISEHNRLYWYRQTLGQGPEFLTYFQNEAQLEKSRLLSDRFSAERPKGSFSTLEIQRTEQGDSAMYLCASSFPSGGSYEQYFGPGTRLTVT.

The V gene is TRBV14, the J gene TRBJ2-3; no clear D. This CDR3 comprises 13 residues. Germline V CDR1 and CDR2: SGHDN, FVKESK. V was trimmed by 1 base and J by 7 bases, leaving 9 bases between them. The CDR3 nucleotides read TGTGCCAGCAGCCAAGTAGCTACTCATACGCAGTATTTT. This encodes CASSQVATHTQYF. Complete variable domain (other parts from reference TRBV14 and TRBJ2-3): EAGVTQFPSHSVIEKGQTVTLRCDPISGHDNLYWYRRVMGKEIKFLLHFVKESKQDESGMPNNRFLAERTGGTYSTLKVQPAELEDSGVYFCASSQVATHTQYFGPGTRLTVL.

The J gene is TRBJ1-1, the V gene TRBV5-1; tentative D call: TRBD1 (6 bases). This CDR3 spans 14 amino acids. With 0 bases removed from V and 4 bases from J, the gap between germline ends came to 10 bases. In germline, CDR1 is SGHRS, CDR2 YFSETQ. The CDR3 nucleotides are TGCGCCAGCAGCTTGGAGGCCAGGGGCACTGAAGCTTTCTTT. This codes for CASSLEARGTEAFF.